The 7 T cell receptor beta chains in this list originate from one sample, sequenced in a study of shared T cell receptors in the human thymus. The protocol was immunoSEQ multiplex PCR, while the TCRdb copy is restricted to in-frame clones and leaves out a portion. This table holds about 380,000 clones, approximately 95% found once. Sequencing was done on a sample of thymocytes. The source is a human donor.

The chain carries TRBV10-1 and TRBJ1-5; 8 nucleotides line up with TRBD1. Trimming cost V 6 bases and J 2 bases; bases outside gene matches: 3. Germline V gives CDR1 WNHNN, CDR2 SYGVQD (reference sequence). The CDR3 length is 14 residues. The CDR3 region has the DNA TGCGCCAGCAGGGACAGGGTGGGCAATCAGCCCCAGCATTTT. This gives the protein CASRDRVGNQPQHF.

The chain employs TRBV7-6 and TRBJ1-2, with 9 bases fitting TRBD1. This CDR3 contains 16 residues. Trimming took 1 base from V and 5 from J; bases not matched to a gene: 8. Germline V gene data show CDR1 as SGHVS and CDR2 as FNYEAQ. The CDR3 coding sequence is TGTGCCAGCAGCTTAGATGCGGACAGGGGCGTTTATGGCTACACCTTC. It is translated as CASSLDADRGVYGYTF.

The chain uses TRBV29-1 and TRBJ1-3; D is uncertain. Trimming removed 2 bases at V and 5 bases at J, with 10 bases between. The CDR3 sequence is 13 residues long. The germline V gene has CDR1 SQVTM and CDR2 ANQGSEA. CDR3 in DNA: TGCAGCGTTGAAATGGTAACCCGAAACACCATATATTTT. As protein: CSVEMVTRNTIYF.

The V call is TRBV7-3, the J call TRBJ2-2, with 9 nucleotides matching TRBD1. The CDR3 sequence is 16 residues long. V lost 5 bases, J lost 1 base, and 5 bases stayed unmatched. The germline CDR1 and CDR2 sequences are SGHTA and FQGTGA. CDR3 sequence reads: CASSRRTGENTGELFF. CDR3 coding DNA: TGTGCCAGCAGCAGAAGGACAGGGGAGAACACCGGGGAGCTGTTTTTT.

This rearrangement joins TRBV27 to TRBJ1-6, with TRBD1 as a possible D gene (5 bases). Between the trimmed V and J ends, which lost 4 bases and 5 bases, there was a span of 18 bases. CDR3 length equals 17 residues. Germline lookup yields CDR1 MNHEY and CDR2 SMNVEV (reference sequence). The CDR3 reads CASSYISGGGDNSPLHF. In DNA, the CDR3 is TGTGCCAGCAGTTATATCTCCGGGGGAGGGGATAATTCACCCCTCCACTTT.

The chain couples TRBV4-2 to TRBJ1-5; maybe TRBD1 (5 bases). V was cut by 1 base and J by 0 bases, with 25 bases left in between. This CDR3 comprises 21 residues. Germline V gene data show CDR1 as LGHNA and CDR2 as YNFKEQ. The CDR3 bases are TGTGCCAGCAGCCAAGTCGAGGCAGGGAAACTCTGGGGGACTAGCAATCAGCCCCAGCATTTT. It codes for CASSQVEAGKLWGTSNQPQHF.

This chain uses TRBV28 with TRBJ2-5; either TRBD1 or TRBD2 may supply D (6 bases each). Trimming removed 5 bases at V and 4 bases at J, with 17 bases between. The CDR3 runs to 15 residues. Germline V gene data show CDR1 as MDHEN and CDR2 as SYDVKM. The CDR3 coding sequence is TGTGCCAGCAGTCTAAGGGGGGCGTCCAGAGAGACCCAGTACTTC. It yields the protein CASSLRGASRETQYF.